The subject of this entry is one T cell receptor (beta chain). The antigen remains undetermined. In making TCR beta libraries, quantitative 5'-RACE with molecular barcodes was used. A single record per CDR3 protein comes from TCRdb applying MiXCR to the 5' RACE reads. The sample gives 650,000 to 800,000 distinct CDR3 sequences, 15% to 20% of which show up once; 15% to 20% is in the top ten. The entry originates in a study of CD8 T cells in ankylosing spondylitis. The germline V gene has CDR1 MNHNS and CDR2 SASEGT. The CDR3 is 14 amino acids. Trimming removed 6 bases at V and 0 bases at J, with 11 bases between. Findings and caveats of the study: Typical of ankylosing spondylitis blood, it appeared, was a TCR beta motif of fewer than ten highly homologous variants. As for the disease-linked clones, they showed a CD8+ phenotype and occurred at relatively low frequencies in peripheral blood. Significantly higher representation of disease-linked clones was reported for matched ankylosing spondylitis synovial fluid. Earlier studies detected some motif variants in reactive arthritis synovial fluid and blood.

The sequence was obtained from a male donor with ankylosing spondylitis. The sample comprised blood, either unsorted or a sorted T cell fraction (not recorded which). The chain employs TRBV6-1 and TRBJ1-2; D is unclear. The CDR3 DNA follows: TGTGCCAGCAGGCTAGGAACCACTAACTATGGCTACACCTTC. Translated: CASRLGTTNYGYTF.